Below, 27 T cell receptor beta chains from the same sample are listed, as sequenced in a study of shared T cell receptors in the human thymus. The table came from immunoSEQ multiplex PCR; TCRdb's copy has only in-frame clones and leaves some out. Among 700,000 or so clones, 70% to 90% were seen once, and the ten largest hold roughly 0.01%. Another study also made use of these data, one on human thymus T cells.

Sequencing was done on a sample of thymocytes. Receptors originate from a girl under three years old with a congenital heart defect.

The CDR3 DNA reads as TGTGCTAGTGGCCCCGGGACAGGGAACTATGGCTACACCTTC. Amino acids: CASGPGTGNYGYTF. V is TRBV12-5 and J is TRBJ1-2, with TRBD1 identical over 9 bases. J lost 2 bases, V lost 6 bases, and 4 bases had no gene match. CDR1 LGHNT and CDR2 FRNRAP come from the germline V gene. CDR3 size: 14 residues. Full variable domain (rest looked up from reference TRBV12-5 and TRBJ1-2): DARVTQTPRHKVTEMGQEVTMRCQPILGHNTVFWYRQTMMQGLELLAYFRNRAPLDDSGMPKDRFSAEMPDATLATLKIQPSEPRDSAVYFCASGPGTGNYGYTFGSGTRLTVV.

The chain uses TRBV23-1 and TRBJ2-7, with TRBD1 matching 7 bases. TRBV23-1 is an ORF; its function is uncertain. After removal of 3 bases from V and 5 bases from J, the junction contained 7 bases not matched to a gene. The CDR3 has 14 residues. CDR3 DNA sequence: TGCGCCAGCAGTCAGGGGACAGCAAACCACGAGCAGTACTTC. Protein product: CASSQGTANHEQYF.

V gene TRBV5-4 combines with J gene TRBJ1-6; 7 nucleotides match TRBD1. The junction had 16 bases not matched to a gene; V was cut back by 0 bases and J by 7 bases. The CDR3 covers 19 residues. Germline V gene sequence: CDR1 SGHNT, CDR2 YYREEE (reference sequence). CDR3 amino acids: CASSLGPPPGTDRNSPLHF. The CDR3 DNA sequence: TGTGCCAGCAGCTTGGGACCACCCCCCGGGACAGACAGAAATTCACCCCTCCACTTT. Variable domain in full (rest from reference TRBV5-4 and TRBJ1-6): ETGVTQSPTHLIKTRGQQVTLRCSSQSGHNTVSWYQQALGQGPQFIFQYYREEENGRGNFPPRFSGLQFPNYSSELNVNALELDDSALYLCASSLGPPPGTDRNSPLHFGNGTRLTVT.

The J gene is TRBJ2-7, the V gene TRBV4-1; the match to TRBD1 covers 7 bases. The germline V gene has CDR1 MGHRA and CDR2 YSYEKL. The CDR3 runs to 14 residues. The trim removed 1 base at V and 2 bases at J, leaving 2 bases unmatched. Written as DNA, the CDR3 is TGCGCCAGCAGCCAAGCGGGACAGACCTACGAGCAGTACTTC. It specifies CASSQAGQTYEQYF.

The rearrangement uses TRBV28 and TRBJ1-2, with D possibly TRBD1 on 5 matching bases. The ends were cut back, 0 bases at V and 3 bases at J, with 20 bases in the middle. This CDR3 is 18 amino acids long. The germline V gene has CDR1 MDHEN and CDR2 SYDVKM. CDR3 protein: CASSLWCAQTRRDYGYTF. CDR3 nucleotides: TGTGCCAGCAGTTTATGGTGCGCACAGACCCGCAGGGACTATGGCTACACCTTC.

The chain has TRBV14 and TRBJ1-1; 7 bases agree with TRBD1. This CDR3 has 16 residues. Germline V lookup: CDR1 SGHDN, CDR2 FVKESK. V was pared by 3 bases and J by 1 base, with 8 bases of the junction left unmatched. CDR3 sequence (DNA): TGTGCCAGCAGCCAGGTCAGGGGGATCGAGAACACTGAAGCTTTCTTT. Translated: CASSQVRGIENTEAFF.

V is TRBV6-5 and J is TRBJ1-1; D is ambiguous. The CDR3 totals 16 residues. CDR1 and CDR2 (germline): MNHEY, SVGAGI. V shed 3 bases and J shed 1 base, with 15 bases lying between them. The CDR3 DNA is TGTGCCAGCAGTTATTTCCCACTGGGGAGGAACACTGAAGCTTTCTTT. Translating gives CASSYFPLGRNTEAFF.

The chain uses TRBV27 and TRBJ1-2; D gene ambiguous. Germline values: CDR1 MNHEY, CDR2 SMNVEV (reference sequence). The CDR3 is 15 residues long. Trimming took 6 bases from V and 1 from J, leaving 15 bases between them. CDR3 residues: CASSQVGEVNYGYTF. For the CDR3, the DNA is TGTGCCAGCAGCCAAGTCGGAGAAGTTAACTATGGCTACACCTTC.

The chain carries TRBV19 and TRBJ1-2; TRBD1 matches at 8 bases. V trimming: 5 bases; J trimming: 5 bases; junction bases outside the gene matches: 10. The germline V gene has CDR1 LNHDA and CDR2 SQIVND (reference sequence). The CDR3 spans 15 residues. The CDR3 DNA reads TGTGCCAGTAGTTTTCGGCCGGACAGGGCGTATGGCTACACCTTC. Amino acids: CASSFRPDRAYGYTF.

The chain recombines TRBV11-2 with TRBJ2-7; 7 nucleotides line up with TRBD1. Germline V lookup: CDR1 SGHAT, CDR2 FQNNGV. J was trimmed by 7 bases and V by 3 bases; bases with no gene match: 9. CDR3 length equals 14 residues. The CDR3 loop is CASSFGTAKTEQYF. In nucleotides, the CDR3 is TGTGCCAGCAGCTTCGGGACAGCTAAGACAGAGCAGTACTTC.

This CDR3 is CASRGSGTAYGYTF. The CDR3 DNA reads TGTGCCAGCAGGGGATCCGGGACAGCCTATGGCTACACCTTC. The chain uses TRBV6-5 and TRBJ1-2, with 7 positions matching TRBD1. Germline values: CDR1 MNHEY, CDR2 SVGAGI. The V segment lost 6 bases and the J segment 4 bases; nucleotides outside the gene matches: 8. CDR3 size: 14 residues.

V usage is TRBV4-1 and J usage is TRBJ2-2; a weak D match, TRBD1 (6 bases). In germline, CDR1 is MGHRA, CDR2 YSYEKL. This CDR3 region has 17 residues. Trimming shortened V by 2 bases and J by 9 bases, and 22 bases separated the two germline ends. The CDR3 protein is CASSQQQGQDPSRELFF. CDR3 bases: TGCGCCAGCAGCCAACAACAGGGACAAGATCCCTCCCGGGAGCTGTTTTTT.

The chain employs TRBV5-5 and TRBJ1-1; D gene ambiguous. Trimming took 4 bases from V and 0 from J, leaving 10 bases between them. The germline CDR1 and CDR2 sequences are SGHKS and YYEKEE (reference sequence). CDR3 length: 14 amino acids. Written as DNA, the CDR3 is TGTGCCAGCAGCCGCAGGAACATGAACACTGAAGCTTTCTTT. Protein: CASSRRNMNTEAFF.

This clone was found once. The same CDR3 also results from other DNA sequences found in this sample. The V call is TRBV10-3, the J call TRBJ1-2, with TRBD1 as a possible D gene (5 bases). Germline CDR1 and CDR2: ENHRY and SYGVKD. This CDR3 spans 12 amino acids. The V and J ends lost 6 bases and 5 bases respectively, with 10 bases between them. CDR3 protein: CAISAGGYGYTF. The CDR3 nucleotides are TGTGCCATCAGCGCCGGGGGGTATGGCTACACCTTC.

The chain is built from TRBV5-1 and TRBJ1-4, with D possibly being TRBD1 (6 bases). Trimming shortened V by 4 bases and J by 2 bases, and 15 bases separated the two germline ends. Germline CDR1 SGHRS, CDR2 YFSETQ. The CDR3 covers 16 residues. CDR3 sequence reads: CASSGTGIGTNEKLFF. The CDR3 DNA is TGCGCCAGCAGCGGTACAGGGATAGGCACTAATGAAAAACTGTTTTTT.

V is TRBV4-1 and J is TRBJ1-6; 8 nucleotides match TRBD1. This CDR3 is 15 amino acids long. Germline loops: CDR1 MGHRA, CDR2 YSYEKL. With 1 base clipped from V and 8 bases from J, the junction kept 4 bases outside the gene matches. DNA for the CDR3: TGCGCCAGCAGCCAAGCTCAGGGGGCAGATTCACCCCTCCACTTT. The encoded protein is CASSQAQGADSPLHF.

This clone showed up just a few times. The chain links TRBV6-1 to TRBJ1-4, with 7 bases matching TRBD1. CDR1 MNHNS and CDR2 SASEGT come from the germline V gene. The length of the CDR3 is 19 residues. The trim removed 7 bases at V and 0 bases at J, leaving 17 bases unmatched. This CDR3 is CASIELRDRGLATNEKLFF. The CDR3 DNA is TGTGCCAGCATTGAGCTCCGGGACAGAGGTCTGGCAACTAATGAAAAACTGTTTTTT.

V is TRBV18 and J is TRBJ2-4; TRBD2 aligns across 7 bases. Germline CDR1 reads KGHSH; CDR2 reads LQKENI. The CDR3 runs to 15 residues. Trimming cost V 3 bases and J 5 bases; bases outside gene matches: 7. The CDR3 here is CASSPRDYPENIQYF. In DNA, the CDR3 is TGTGCCAGCTCACCCCGGGACTACCCAGAAAACATTCAGTACTTC.

J is TRBJ1-6 and V is TRBV6-5; 9 nucleotides align to TRBD1. J lost 9 bases, V lost 6 bases, and 9 bases had no gene match. Per germline, CDR1 MNHEY and CDR2 SVGAGI. The CDR3 is 15 residues long. The CDR3 nucleotides read TGTGCCAGCAGATTAACGGGACAGGGATTTTCACCCCTCCACTTT. Translation gives CASRLTGQGFSPLHF.

The V gene is TRBV7-9, the J gene TRBJ1-5; D not certain. The CDR3 runs 13 residues. Germline assignment: CDR1 SEHNR and CDR2 FQNEAQ (reference sequence). V was pared by 5 bases and J by 3 bases, with 8 bases between. The CDR3 is CASSPTPNQPQHF. The CDR3 DNA follows: TGTGCCAGCAGCCCTACCCCCAATCAGCCCCAGCATTTT.

Only one count was recorded for this clone. This sequence joins TRBV5-1 and TRBJ2-1; no reliable D call. The CDR3 consists of 16 residues. Trimming left V 3 bases short and J 0 bases short, with 13 bases between. Germline V CDR1 and CDR2: SGHRS, YFSETQ. CDR3 amino acids: CASSSELYSSYNEQFF. The CDR3 nucleotides read TGCGCCAGCAGCTCCGAACTCTATAGCTCCTACAATGAGCAGTTCTTC.

The chain uses TRBV9 and TRBJ1-5, with TRBD1 as a possible D gene (6 bases). V lost 1 base and J lost 0, with 11 bases in between. CDR1 and CDR2 (germline): SGDLS, YYNGEE. The CDR3 consists of 16 residues. CDR3 coding DNA: TGTGCCAGCAGCGTATGTCCGGGACATAGCAATCAGCCCCAGCATTTT. Protein: CASSVCPGHSNQPQHF.

J is TRBJ1-2 and V is TRBV28; 9 bases agree with TRBD1. The germline V gene has CDR1 MDHEN and CDR2 SYDVKM. This CDR3 spans 15 amino acids. V dropped 5 bases and J dropped 5; count of bases not matched to a gene: 9. CDR3 coding DNA: TGTGCCAGCAGTCCACCCCCGGGGACAGGGTATGGCTACACCTTC. Translated, it gives CASSPPPGTGYGYTF.

The CDR3 nucleotides are TGTGCCAGCAGTGAAGTTTCGGGAAAGACAGGCTCTAGCAATCAGCCCCAGCATTTT. It yields the protein CASSEVSGKTGSSNQPQHF. The chain uses TRBV2 and TRBJ1-5; D possibly corresponds to TRBD1 (6 bases). V was clipped by 1 base and J by 0 bases, with 19 bases between them. Per the germline V gene, CDR1 is SNHLY and CDR2 is FYNNEI. The CDR3 extends over 19 amino acids.

This chain joins TRBV4-3 and TRBJ2-7; possibly TRBD2 for D (7 bases). The CDR3 sequence is 15 residues long. The V end lost 1 base, the J end lost 5 bases, and 15 bases lay between the germline ends. Per germline, CDR1 LGHNA and CDR2 YSLEER. Written as DNA, the CDR3 is TGCGCCAGCAGCCAAGGGCGCGGGGGCACGCACGAGCAGTACTTC. This sequence encodes CASSQGRGGTHEQYF.

This chain uses TRBV5-1 with TRBJ2-7, with D perhaps TRBD1 (6 bases). The CDR3 spans 16 residues. Looked up from germline, CDR1 is SGHRS and CDR2 is YFSETQ. V lost 3 bases and J 4 bases, leaving 20 bases between the germline ends. The CDR3 bases are TGCGCCAGCAGCTACAATATACCGGGACACTTGTACGAGCAGTACTTC. Amino acids: CASSYNIPGHLYEQYF.

CDR3 in amino acids: CASSAPTRVAQYF. The CDR3 region has the DNA TGTGCCAGCAGCGCGCCAACTAGAGTAGCGCAGTATTTT. This chain links TRBV9 with TRBJ2-3; possibly TRBD2 for D (5 bases). The CDR3 consists of 13 residues. Germline V gene data show CDR1 as SGDLS and CDR2 as YYNGEE. The germline V and J ends were trimmed by 3 bases and 10 bases, with 15 bases remaining between them.